These 24 T cell receptor beta chains share one sample of origin, sequenced in a study of vaccination and CD4 T cells after COVID-19. These receptors' antigens are unknown. Sequencing of cultured CD4+ T cell DNA used the Oncomine TCR Beta short-read assay. TCRdb fed the PCR reads into MiXCR, producing one record per CDR3 protein. This sample has about 18,000 distinct CDR3 sequences, with 38% found just once. Treatment indicated: approximately 9-day PBMC culture with coronavirus spike peptide pools or control peptides (ViraFEST assay). The source material was CD4+ T cells from blood, cultured in vitro. The receptor set was obtained from a human donor who had recovered from COVID-19.

The J gene is TRBJ1-2, the V gene TRBV28, with a tentative D call TRBD1 (6 bases). The length of the CDR3 is 12 residues. Germline V gene sequence: CDR1 MDHEN, CDR2 SYDVKM. V lost 8 bases to trimming and J lost 8 bases, with 15 bases between them. Here the CDR3 DNA reads TGTGCCAGCGGACGACCAGGGGTAGGCTACACCTTC. It yields the protein CASGRPGVGYTF.

The chain has TRBV5-4 and TRBJ2-5; perhaps TRBD1 as D (6 bases). V lost 3 bases and J 2 bases, leaving 11 bases between the germline ends. Germline V lookup: CDR1 SGHNT, CDR2 YYREEE (reference sequence). The CDR3 runs 14 residues. CDR3 sequence: CASSYGTSQETQYF. In nucleotides, the CDR3 is TGTGCCAGCAGCTATGGGACAAGTCAAGAGACCCAGTACTTC.

This clonotype was counted between two and nine times. The chain employs TRBV6-1 and TRBJ2-3; tentatively, D is TRBD2 (6 bases). This CDR3 comprises 15 residues. From germline, CDR1 is MNHNS and CDR2 SASEGT. V shed 6 bases and J shed 4 bases, with 17 bases lying between them. CDR3 residues: CASRPAEAGPDTQYF. CDR3 nucleotides: TGTGCCAGCAGGCCTGCAGAAGCGGGCCCAGATACGCAGTATTTT.

V usage is TRBV10-3 and J usage is TRBJ2-1; no firm D call. The CDR3 has 14 residues. CDR1 and CDR2 from the germline V gene are ENHRY and SYGVKD. V was shortened by 10 bases and J by 0 bases, with 13 bases between the two germline ends. The chain's CDR3 is CATRDQSSYNEQFF. The CDR3 DNA reads as TGTGCCACCCGAGACCAGAGCTCCTACAATGAGCAGTTCTTC.

The CDR3, as DNA: TGTGCTAGTGGTTTGGCCAATGAGCAGTTCTTC. This codes for CASGLANEQFF. The V call is TRBV12-5, the J call TRBJ2-1; unclear D gene. The germline V and J ends were trimmed by 1 base and 6 bases, with 1 base remaining between them. Germline V gene lookup returns CDR1 LGHNT and CDR2 FRNRAP. This CDR3 contains 11 residues.

The chain recombines TRBV2 with TRBJ1-1, with D maybe TRBD1 (6 bases). CDR1 is SNHLY and CDR2 is FYNNEI in the germline V gene. This CDR3 comprises 14 residues. V dropped 4 bases and J dropped 4 bases, with 13 bases sitting between them. CDR3 residues: CASSGQGWGTEAFF. The CDR3 DNA reads TGTGCCAGCAGTGGGCAGGGGTGGGGCACTGAAGCTTTCTTT.

The chain couples TRBV20-1 to TRBJ2-3; 9 nucleotides align to TRBD2. The CDR3 is 14 residues long. Trimming at V came to 4 bases and at J to 5 bases, leaving 7 bases not matched to a gene. CDR1 is DFQATT, CDR2 SNEGSKA, per germline (reference sequence). Here the CDR3 DNA reads TGCAGTGCTATTAGCGGGAGAGTGAGAGATACGCAGTATTTT. Protein: CSAISGRVRDTQYF.

V gene TRBV20-1 combines with J gene TRBJ2-3, with D possibly being TRBD1 (6 bases). CDR1 and CDR2 (germline): DFQATT, SNEGSKA (reference sequence). CDR3 length: 14 amino acids. V dropped 3 bases and J dropped 1 base, with 11 bases sitting between them. CDR3 nucleotides: TGCAGTGCTAGCCCAGGGGCGGGCACAGATACGCAGTATTTT. Translated: CSASPGAGTDTQYF.

This clonotype was counted only a few times. The rearrangement links TRBV28 to TRBJ2-5, with TRBD2 identical over 9 bases. J gave up 6 bases and V 2 bases, and 4 bases lay outside the gene matches. CDR3 length: 14 amino acids. Looked up from germline, CDR1 is MDHEN and CDR2 is SYDVKM. The CDR3 loop is CASSLAGGVQTQYF. In nucleotides, the CDR3 is TGTGCCAGCAGTTTAGCGGGAGGGGTCCAGACCCAGTACTTC.

This clonotype was seen a few times. CDR3 region: CASSILAPRNQPQHF. The CDR3 nucleotides read TGTGCCAGTAGTATATTAGCCCCGCGCAATCAGCCCCAGCATTTT. The genes are TRBV19 and TRBJ1-5; unclear D gene. Looked up from germline, CDR1 is LNHDA and CDR2 is SQIVND (reference sequence). The CDR3 consists of 15 residues. Trimming left V 2 bases short and J 2 bases short, with 10 bases between.

The chain carries TRBV7-2 and TRBJ2-5; D gene uncertain. Germline lookup yields CDR1 SGHTA and CDR2 FQGNSA. V lost 3 bases and J lost 5, with 4 bases in between. This CDR3 has 11 amino acids. DNA for the CDR3: TGTGCCAGCAGCTTGGACGAGACCCAGTACTTC. This encodes CASSLDETQYF. Full variable domain (rest looked up from reference TRBV7-2 and TRBJ2-5): GAGVSQSPSNKVTEKGKDVELRCDPISGHTALYWYRQSLGQGLEFLIYFQGNSAPDKSGLPSDRFSAERTGGSVSTLTIQRTQQEDSAVYLCASSLDETQYFGPGTRLLVL.

This clonotype was counted only a few times. The genes are TRBV20-1 and TRBJ2-3, with a weak D call TRBD2 (5 bases). The V end lost 6 bases, the J end lost 2 bases, and 12 bases lay between the germline ends. The germline V gene has CDR1 DFQATT and CDR2 SNEGSKA (reference sequence). The CDR3 length is 13 residues. The CDR3 DNA sequence: TGCAGTGCCAGCGAGGGTACCACAGATACGCAGTATTTT. Residues: CSASEGTTDTQYF.

J is TRBJ2-2 and V is TRBV4-1; 8 nucleotides match TRBD2. This CDR3 is built from 15 residues. V shed 3 bases, J shed 4 bases, and the junction held 4 bases outside the gene matches. From germline, CDR1 is MGHRA and CDR2 YSYEKL. The DNA of the CDR3 is TGCGCCAGCAGCCATCGACTAGCGCTCACCGGGGAGCTGTTTTTT. Protein sequence: CASSHRLALTGELFF.

The V call is TRBV3-1, the J call TRBJ2-7; tentative D call: TRBD1 (6 bases). Trimming pared 2 bases from V and 2 bases from J, leaving 13 bases between. The CDR3 is 15 amino acids. Germline V gives CDR1 LGHDT, CDR2 YNNKEL (reference sequence). This CDR3 reads CASSQPYRVPYEQYF. DNA for the CDR3: TGTGCCAGCAGCCAACCCTACAGGGTTCCCTACGAGCAGTACTTC.

The J gene is TRBJ1-2, the V gene TRBV7-9; D remains unclear. V lost 6 bases to trimming and J lost 0 bases, with 11 bases between them. Germline lookup yields CDR1 SEHNR and CDR2 FQNEAQ (reference sequence). The CDR3 has 14 amino acids. In DNA, the CDR3 is TGTGCCAGCAGTTCCTGGAGCACTAACTATGGCTACACCTTC. Encoded protein: CASSSWSTNYGYTF.

V is TRBV4-1 and J is TRBJ1-1; D unclear. CDR1 and CDR2 from the germline V gene are MGHRA and YSYEKL. The CDR3 is made up of 14 amino acids. V was cut by 3 bases and J by 8 bases, with 16 bases left in between. The DNA for the CDR3 is TGCGCCAGCAGCCATCTCAGTGGACCCCTAGAAGCTTTCTTT. Protein: CASSHLSGPLEAFF.

The chain is built from TRBV28 and TRBJ2-7, with 12 positions matching TRBD2. CDR3 length: 13 residues. V gave up 8 bases and J gave up 4 bases; unmatched junction bases: 3. Germline V gene lookup returns CDR1 MDHEN and CDR2 SYDVKM. The CDR3 is CASRTSGTYEQYF. CDR3 DNA: TGTGCCAGCCGGACTAGCGGGACATACGAGCAGTACTTC.

The chain joins TRBV24-1 to TRBJ2-1; 8 positions match TRBD1. This CDR3 is built from 15 residues. V was pared by 4 bases and J by 6 bases, with 7 bases of the junction left unmatched. Germline values: CDR1 KGHDR, CDR2 SFDVKD. CDR3 region: CATSDQGQGSNEQFF. The CDR3 region has the DNA TGTGCCACCAGTGACCAAGGACAGGGTAGCAATGAGCAGTTCTTC.

In this sample, this clonotype turned up a few times. The V and J genes are TRBV24-1 and TRBJ1-6; the D gene is possibly TRBD1 (5 bases). This CDR3 is built from 12 residues. CDR1 KGHDR and CDR2 SFDVKD come from the germline V gene. Deletions cut 10 bases from V and 7 bases from J, with 10 bases between. The CDR3 here is CATTVLNSPLHF. The CDR3 DNA reads TGTGCCACGACAGTACTCAATTCACCCCTCCACTTT.

The sample holds a few counts of this clonotype. The chain is built from TRBV19 and TRBJ1-2, with a weak D call TRBD1 (6 bases). The CDR3 is 14 residues long. Germline CDR1 LNHDA, CDR2 SQIVND (reference sequence). V dropped 3 bases and J dropped 1 base, with 9 bases sitting between them. CDR3 bases: TGTGCCAGTAGTATGGACAGCCTTAACTATGGCTACACCTTC. As protein: CASSMDSLNYGYTF. The whole variable domain, remainder taken from reference TRBV19 and TRBJ1-2, is DGGITQSPKYLFRKEGQNVTLSCEQNLNHDAMYWYRQDPGQGLRLIYYSQIVNDFQKGDIAEGYSVSREKKESFPLTVTSAQKNPTAFYLCASSMDSLNYGYTFGSGTRLTVV.

The chain is built from TRBV7-9 and TRBJ1-1; D call uncertain. The CDR3 contains 14 residues. Trimming took off 0 bases at V and 2 bases at J, with 7 bases between the two ends. Germline V gene sequence: CDR1 SEHNR, CDR2 FQNEAQ (reference sequence). The CDR3 spells CASSLAGFNTEAFF. The CDR3 coding sequence is TGTGCCAGCAGCTTAGCAGGGTTTAACACTGAAGCTTTCTTT.

V usage is TRBV20-1 and J usage is TRBJ2-3, with TRBD2 matching 7 bases. V shed 5 bases and J 4 bases; nucleotides not matched to a gene: 18. Germline V gene lookup returns CDR1 DFQATT and CDR2 SNEGSKA (reference sequence). This CDR3 spans 17 amino acids. The CDR3 reads CSALRGEGLQEADTQYF. Written as DNA, the CDR3 is TGCAGTGCTTTACGGGGGGAGGGCCTCCAAGAGGCAGATACGCAGTATTTT.

The chain employs TRBV27 and TRBJ1-2; a weak D match, TRBD1 (5 bases). From germline, CDR1 is MNHEY and CDR2 SMNVEV (reference sequence). V shed 4 bases and J shed 2 bases, with 14 bases lying between them. The CDR3 length is 15 residues. The CDR3 region has the DNA TGTGCCAGCAGTTCTCGATCGGGACGGAACTATGGCTACACCTTC. Amino acids: CASSSRSGRNYGYTF.

This clonotype was seen only a few times. The J gene is TRBJ2-7, the V gene TRBV2, with TRBD2 matching 12 bases. Germline V gene sequence: CDR1 SNHLY, CDR2 FYNNEI. The CDR3 sequence is 15 residues long. With 0 bases clipped from V and 6 bases from J, the junction kept 3 bases outside the gene matches. The CDR3: CASSEATSGRGEQYF. Here the CDR3 DNA reads TGTGCCAGCAGTGAAGCGACTAGCGGGAGAGGCGAGCAGTACTTC.